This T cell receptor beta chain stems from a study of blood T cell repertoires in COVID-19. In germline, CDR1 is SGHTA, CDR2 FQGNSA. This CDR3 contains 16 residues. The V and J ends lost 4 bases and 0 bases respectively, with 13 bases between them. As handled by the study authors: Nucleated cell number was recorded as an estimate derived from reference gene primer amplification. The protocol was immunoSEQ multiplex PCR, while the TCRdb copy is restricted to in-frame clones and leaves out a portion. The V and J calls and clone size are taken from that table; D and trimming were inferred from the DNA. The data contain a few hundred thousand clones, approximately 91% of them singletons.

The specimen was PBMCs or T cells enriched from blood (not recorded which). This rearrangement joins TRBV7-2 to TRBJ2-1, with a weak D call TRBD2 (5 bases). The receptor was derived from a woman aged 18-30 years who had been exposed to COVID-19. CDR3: CASSSNSVNSYNEQFF. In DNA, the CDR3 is TGTGCCAGCAGCTCCAATAGCGTCAACTCCTACAATGAGCAGTTCTTC.